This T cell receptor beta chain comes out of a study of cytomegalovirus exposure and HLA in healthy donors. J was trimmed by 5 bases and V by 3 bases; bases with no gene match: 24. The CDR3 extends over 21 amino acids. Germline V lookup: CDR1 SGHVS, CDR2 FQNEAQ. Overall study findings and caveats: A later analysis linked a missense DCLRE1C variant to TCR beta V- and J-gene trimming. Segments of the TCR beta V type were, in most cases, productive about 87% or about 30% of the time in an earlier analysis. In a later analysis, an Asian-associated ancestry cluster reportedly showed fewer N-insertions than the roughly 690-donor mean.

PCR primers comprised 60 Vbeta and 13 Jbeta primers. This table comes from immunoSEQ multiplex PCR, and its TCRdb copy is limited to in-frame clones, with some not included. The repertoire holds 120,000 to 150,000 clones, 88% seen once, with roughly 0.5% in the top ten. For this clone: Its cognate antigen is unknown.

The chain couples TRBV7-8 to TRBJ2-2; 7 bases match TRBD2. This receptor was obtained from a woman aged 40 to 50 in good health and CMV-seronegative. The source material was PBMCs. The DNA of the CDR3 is TGTGCCAGCAGCTTCGTTGCGGTTGGACTAGAGGGAGGTGTAGGAACCGGGGAGCTGTTTTTT. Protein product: CASSFVAVGLEGGVGTGELFF.